Sequencing of this T cell receptor beta chain was carried out in a study of T-cell reconstitution after alpha-beta-depleted transplantation in children. Whole-study results and caveats: Diversity and T-cell counts at one year after transplant derived mostly from new T cells. Roughly two months post-transplant, alpha-beta T cells reportedly originated from several hundred graft clones that had expanded. For some patients, TCRbeta diversity was high at day 60 because of recipient T cells and thymic progenitors that survived.

Preparation of the TCRbeta library used unique molecular identifiers. TCRdb ran MiXCR on the PCR reads and lists one entry per CDR3 protein. The profile shows around 200,000 distinct CDR3 sequences, approximately 8% of them singletons. CDR1 DFQATT and CDR2 SNEGSKA come from the germline V gene (reference sequence). V gave up 4 bases and J gave up 4 bases; unmatched junction bases: 4. This CDR3 is 14 amino acids long. A note on this clonotype: Its antigen is not known.

The rearrangement uses TRBV20-1 and TRBJ2-2, with 9 bases identical to TRBD1. The TCR sequence derives from a male patient aged 2 to 10 who had a stem cell transplant for acute myeloid leukemia, so the T cells may come from the graft donor. The sample here was PBMCs, mostly from graft donor cells, taken 360 days after TCRalphabeta/CD19-depleted stem cell transplant. The CDR3 sequence is CSAIQGAGTGELFF. CDR3 in DNA: TGCAGTGCTATACAGGGGGCGGGCACCGGGGAGCTGTTTTTT.